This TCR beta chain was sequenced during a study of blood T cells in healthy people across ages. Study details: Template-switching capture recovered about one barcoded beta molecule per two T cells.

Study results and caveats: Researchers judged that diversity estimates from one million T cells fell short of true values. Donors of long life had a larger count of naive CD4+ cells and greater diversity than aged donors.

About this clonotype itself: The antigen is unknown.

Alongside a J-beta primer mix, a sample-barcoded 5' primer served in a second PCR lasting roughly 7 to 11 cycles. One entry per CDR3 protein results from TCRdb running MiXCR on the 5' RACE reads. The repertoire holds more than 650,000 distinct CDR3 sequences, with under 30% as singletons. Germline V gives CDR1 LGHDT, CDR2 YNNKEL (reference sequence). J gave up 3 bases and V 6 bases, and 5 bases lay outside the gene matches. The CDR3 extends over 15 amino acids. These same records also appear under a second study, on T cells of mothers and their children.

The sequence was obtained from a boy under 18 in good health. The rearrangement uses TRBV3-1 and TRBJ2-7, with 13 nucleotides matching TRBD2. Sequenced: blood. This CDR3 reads CASRRTSGGDYEQYF. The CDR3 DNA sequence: TGTGCCAGCAGGCGGACTAGCGGGGGAGACTACGAGCAGTACTTC.